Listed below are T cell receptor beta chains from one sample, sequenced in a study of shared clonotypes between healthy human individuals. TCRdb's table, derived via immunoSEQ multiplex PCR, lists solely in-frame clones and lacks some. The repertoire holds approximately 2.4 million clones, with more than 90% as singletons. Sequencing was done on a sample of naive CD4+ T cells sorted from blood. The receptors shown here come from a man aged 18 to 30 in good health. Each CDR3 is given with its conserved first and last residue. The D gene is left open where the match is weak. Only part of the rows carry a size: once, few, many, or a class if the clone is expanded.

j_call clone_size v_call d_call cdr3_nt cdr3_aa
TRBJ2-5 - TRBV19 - TGTGCCAGTAGTATCGGGGGCAAAGAGACCCAGTACTTC CASSIGGKETQYF
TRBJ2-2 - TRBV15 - TGTGCCACCAGCAGCCTATGGGTACAGAACACCGGGGAGCTGTTTTTT CATSSLWVQNTGELFF
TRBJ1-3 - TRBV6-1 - TGTGCCAGCAGTGAAGCCCCAGGGCCCGGAAACACCATATATTTT CASSEAPGPGNTIYF
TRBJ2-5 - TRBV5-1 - TGCGCCAGCAGCTTGAACGGACAAGAGACCCAGTACTTC CASSLNGQETQYF
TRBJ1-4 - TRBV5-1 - TGCGCCAGCAGGGGACTAGGGACTAATGAAAAACTGTTTTTT CASRGLGTNEKLFF
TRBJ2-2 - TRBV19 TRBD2 TGTGCCAGTAGTACTAGCGGGTCAGGGGCCGGGGAGCTGTTTTTT CASSTSGSGAGELFF
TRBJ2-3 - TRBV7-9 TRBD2 TGTGCCAGCAGCCCCTCGACTAGCGGGGTTAGCACAGATACGCAGTATTTT CASSPSTSGVSTDTQYF
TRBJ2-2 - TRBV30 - TGTGCCTGGAGCAAGGGGGAATGGGCCGGGGAGCTGTTTTTT CAWSKGEWAGELFF
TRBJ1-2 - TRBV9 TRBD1 TGTGCCAGCAGCGTAGAGGCAGGGGGTAGTGGCTACACCTTC CASSVEAGGSGYTF
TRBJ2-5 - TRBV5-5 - TGTGCCAGCAGCTGGATCCAAGAGACCCAGTACTTC CASSWIQETQYF
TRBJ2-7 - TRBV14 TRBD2 TGTGCCAGCAGCCACTTCGGACTAGCGGACTCTTCCTACGAGCAGTACTTC CASSHFGLADSSYEQYF
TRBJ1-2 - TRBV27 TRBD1 TGTGCCAGCAGACTGGGACAGGGCCCCTATGGCTACACCTTC CASRLGQGPYGYTF
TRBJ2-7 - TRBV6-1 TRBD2 TGTGCCAGCAGTGAAGCCCTGGGACTAGCTGACGAGCAGTACTTC CASSEALGLADEQYF
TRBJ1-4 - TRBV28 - TGTGCCAGCAGTCTCATGGGATCAAGTGAAAAACTGTTTTTT CASSLMGSSEKLFF
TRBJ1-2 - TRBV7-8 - TGTGCCAGCAGCTTAGGAGGGGGGACCTATGGCTACACCTTC CASSLGGGTYGYTF
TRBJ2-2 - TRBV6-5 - TGTGCCAGCAGTTACAGCGGGTCTGTAACCGGGGAGCTGTTTTTT CASSYSGSVTGELFF
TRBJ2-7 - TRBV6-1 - TGTGCCAGCAGTGAACCTTTGACTATCCCCTCCTACGAGCAGTACTTC CASSEPLTIPSYEQYF
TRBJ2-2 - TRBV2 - TGTGCCACCCAGGACAGCGCGAACACCGGGGAGCTGTTTTTT CATQDSANTGELFF
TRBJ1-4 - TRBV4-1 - TGCGCCAGCAGCCGACAGTCTTGGAATGAAAAACTGTTTTTT CASSRQSWNEKLFF
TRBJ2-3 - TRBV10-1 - TGCGCCAGCAGTTCGATGGGGGTCACAGATACGCAGTATTTT CASSSMGVTDTQYF
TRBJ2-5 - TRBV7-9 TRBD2 TGTGCCAGCAGCCCCGGACTAGGCGAGACCCAGTACTTC CASSPGLGETQYF
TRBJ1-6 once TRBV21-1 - TGTGCCAGCAGCACTTCACCGTATTCACCCCTCCACTTT CASSTSPYSPLHF
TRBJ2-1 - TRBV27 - TGTGCCAGCAGTTTAAGTGTTAGCGGCTACAATGAGCAGTTCTTC CASSLSVSGYNEQFF
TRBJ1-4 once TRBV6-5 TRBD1 TGTGCCAGCAGTTGGGACAGGAAAGAAAAACTGTTTTTT CASSWDRKEKLFF
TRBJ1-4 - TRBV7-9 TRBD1 TGTGCCAGCAGGGACAGGTTTAATGAAAAACTGTTTTTT CASRDRFNEKLFF
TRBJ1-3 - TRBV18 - TGTGCCAGCTGTGGGGCCTCTGGAAACACCATATATTTT CASCGASGNTIYF
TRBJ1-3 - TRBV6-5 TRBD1 TGTGCCAGCAGTCGCGGACAGGGCTCTGGAAACACCATATATTTT CASSRGQGSGNTIYF
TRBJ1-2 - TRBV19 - TGTGCCAGTAGTCTTACAACGAACTATGGCTACACCTTC CASSLTTNYGYTF
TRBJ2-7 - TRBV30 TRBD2 TGTGCCTGGAGTGTAAAACTAGCGGGCGAGCAGTACTTC CAWSVKLAGEQYF
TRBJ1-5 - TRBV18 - TGTGCCAGCTCAGGTGTGGGAGGGAGCAATCAGCCCCAGCATTTT CASSGVGGSNQPQHF
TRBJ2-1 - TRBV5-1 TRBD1 TGCGCCAGCAGCTTAGGACAGGGGGGATACAATGAGCAGTTCTTC CASSLGQGGYNEQFF
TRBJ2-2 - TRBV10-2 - TGCGCCAGCAAGGGGGGATACACCGGGGAGCTGTTTTTT CASKGGYTGELFF
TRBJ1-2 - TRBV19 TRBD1 TGTGCCTCCTGGACAGGGGGCGCAGGCTACACCTTC CASWTGGAGYTF
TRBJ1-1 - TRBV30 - TGTGCCTGGATTCACGGTTTGAACACTGAAGCTTTCTTT CAWIHGLNTEAFF
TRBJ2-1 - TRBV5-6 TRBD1 TGTGCCAGCAGCCCCCCAATGGGGACAGACAATGAGCAGTTCTTC CASSPPMGTDNEQFF
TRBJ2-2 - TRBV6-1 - TGTGCCAGCAGTTGGGACGCAGCGAACACCGGGGAGCTGTTTTTT CASSWDAANTGELFF
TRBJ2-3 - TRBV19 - TGTGCCAGTAGCTCTCTCAGCGGGAGCACAGATACGCAGTATTTT CASSSLSGSTDTQYF
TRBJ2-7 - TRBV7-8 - TGTGCCAGCAGCAGAAGGGTTGGAGCCTACGAGCAGTACTTC CASSRRVGAYEQYF
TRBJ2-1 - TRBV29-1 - TGCAGCGTGTACAGCGGTAATGAGCAGTTCTTC CSVYSGNEQFF
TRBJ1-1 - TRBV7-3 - TGTGCCAGCAGCTTAGTTAGTGGCACTGAAGCTTTCTTT CASSLVSGTEAFF
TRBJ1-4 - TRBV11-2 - TGTGCCAGCAGCTTGGGACAAGTGGAAAAACTGTTTTTT CASSLGQVEKLFF
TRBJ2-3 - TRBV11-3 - TGTGCCAGCAGCCCAGGCAGGGACGGAGACACAGATACGCAGTATTTT CASSPGRDGDTDTQYF
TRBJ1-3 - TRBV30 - TGTGCCTGGGACAGGAGCAGCTCTGGAAACACCATATATTTT CAWDRSSSGNTIYF
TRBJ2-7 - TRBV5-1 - TGCGCCAGCAGCTCACTACAGGGTCGGCTAGGCGAGCAGTACTTC CASSSLQGRLGEQYF
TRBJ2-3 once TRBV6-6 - TGTGCCAGCAGTTTCAGCACAGATACGCAGTATTTT CASSFSTDTQYF
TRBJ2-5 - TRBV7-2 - TGTGCCAGCAGCTCCCCCAGGGGAGGGGAGACCCAGTACTTC CASSSPRGGETQYF
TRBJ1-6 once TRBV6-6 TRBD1 TGTGCCAGCAGGATGACAGGGAATAATTCACCCCTCCACTTT CASRMTGNNSPLHF
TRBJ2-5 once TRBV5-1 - TGCGCCAGCAGCTTGGAGACAGGACGCGAGACCCAGTACTTC CASSLETGRETQYF
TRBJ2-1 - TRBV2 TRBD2 TGTGCCACCTCAGTCCTAGCGGGGGTGGGTGAGCAGTTCTTC CATSVLAGVGEQFF
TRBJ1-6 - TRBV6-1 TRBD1 TGTGCCAGCAGTGAAGGCCACGGACAGGGGAAATCACCCCTCCACTTT CASSEGHGQGKSPLHF
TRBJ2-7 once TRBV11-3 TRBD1 TGTGCCAGCAGCTCCGACAGGGACGCCTACGAGCAGTACTTC CASSSDRDAYEQYF
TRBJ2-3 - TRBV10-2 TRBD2 TGCGCCGGAACTAGCGGTAGCACAGATACGCAGTATTTT CAGTSGSTDTQYF